The 22 T cell receptor beta chains below all came from one sample that was sequenced in a study of blood T cell repertoires in COVID-19. The method was immunoSEQ multiplex PCR; TCRdb's version includes in-frame clones alone and lacks a portion of them. There are about 16,000 clones in the sample; around 86% occur only once, and roughly a sixth lies in the top ten. The source material was peripheral blood. Source of these receptors: a human donor with active COVID-19. The donor label of this sample is uncertain.

The V and J genes are TRBV3-1 (or the pseudogene TRBV3-2) and TRBJ2-1; a weak D match, TRBD2 (6 bases). Germline-derived CDR1 and CDR2 are LGHDT and YNNKEL (reference sequence). The length of the CDR3 is 15 residues. V shed 8 bases and J shed 4 bases, with 18 bases lying between them. Here the CDR3 DNA reads TGTGCCAGCGGATCTCCGGGACTCCGTTACAATGAGCAGTTCTTC. Translation gives CASGSPGLRYNEQFF.

The chain links TRBV7-9 to TRBJ1-1; D is perhaps TRBD1 (6 bases). Trimming shortened V by 5 bases and J by 1 base, and 23 bases separated the two germline ends. This CDR3 comprises 18 residues. Germline CDR1 is SEHNR and CDR2 is FQNEAQ (reference sequence). The CDR3 loop is CASSRSMRGLTSNTEAFF. CDR3 nucleotide sequence: TGTGCCAGCAGCCGTTCCATGAGGGGGTTAACCTCGAACACTGAAGCTTTCTTT.

The rearrangement links TRBV6-5 to TRBJ1-6, with TRBD1 as a possible D gene (5 bases). The CDR3 runs 15 residues. Germline CDR1 reads MNHEY; CDR2 reads SVGAGI. V gave up 0 bases and J gave up 8 bases, with 11 bases separating them. The CDR3 loop is CASSYSRQGDSPLHF. Here the CDR3 DNA reads TGTGCCAGCAGTTACTCAAGGCAGGGCGATTCACCCCTCCACTTT.

This chain uses TRBV19 with TRBJ2-1, with 7 bases fitting TRBD2. V gave up 2 bases and J gave up 8 bases; unmatched junction bases: 9. Germline V CDR1 and CDR2: LNHDA, SQIVND (reference sequence). The CDR3 has 15 amino acids. The CDR3 bases are TGTGCCAGTAGTATATGGGGGGGGAGTATGGATGAGCAGTTCTTC. Protein: CASSIWGGSMDEQFF.

V gene TRBV27 combines with J gene TRBJ1-4, with 9 bases matching TRBD1. The J segment lost 10 bases and the V segment lost 6 bases, leaving 12 bases of the junction unmatched. The CDR3 consists of 15 residues. Per the germline V gene, CDR1 is MNHEY and CDR2 is SMNVEV (reference sequence). CDR3 amino acids: CASRRLTEDRGKLFF. The DNA of the CDR3 is TGTGCCAGCAGGCGATTGACGGAGGACAGGGGAAAACTGTTTTTT.

V is TRBV14 and J is TRBJ2-1; 7 bases line up with TRBD1. The CDR3 loop spans 15 amino acids. The germline CDR1 and CDR2 sequences are SGHDN and FVKESK. Trimming removed 5 bases from V and 2 bases from J; junction bases left unmatched: 6. CDR3 region: CASSAQGRAYNEQFF. CDR3 DNA sequence: TGTGCCAGCAGCGCACAGGGGAGAGCCTACAATGAGCAGTTCTTC.

This clone has just one count. The J gene is TRBJ1-1, the V gene TRBV2; no firm D call. V lost 4 bases and J lost 6, with 12 bases in between. The CDR3 length is 13 residues. Germline V gene lookup returns CDR1 SNHLY and CDR2 FYNNEI. CDR3 amino acids: CASSGVREAEAFF. Written as DNA, the CDR3 is TGTGCCAGCAGTGGGGTTAGGGAGGCTGAAGCTTTCTTT.

The chain links TRBV6-1 to TRBJ1-1; D uncertain. The CDR3 consists of 16 residues. V was clipped by 1 base and J by 7 bases, with 19 bases between them. Germline values: CDR1 MNHNS, CDR2 SASEGT. The CDR3 nucleotides read TGTGCCAGCAGTGAAGGTGGGAGCAGCAGACATTTTGAAGCTTTCTTT. Protein: CASSEGGSSRHFEAFF.

The rearrangement joins TRBV6-2 or TRBV6-3 to TRBJ1-2, with D unresolved. Trimming cost V 2 bases and J 4 bases, with 11 bases left between them. Per the germline V gene, CDR1 is MNHEY and CDR2 is SVGEGT. CDR3 size: 14 residues. CDR3 sequence (DNA): TGTGCCAGCAGTTACAGCGTACCGCCCTATGGCTACACCTTC. Translating it yields CASSYSVPPYGYTF.

The rearrangement links TRBV5-1 to TRBJ1-6, with D perhaps TRBD1 (5 bases). Per germline, CDR1 SGHRS and CDR2 YFSETQ. CDR3 length: 16 residues. The V end lost 4 bases, the J end lost 9 bases, and 20 bases lay between the germline ends. CDR3 nucleotides: TGCGCCAGCAGCCGCGCGGACACGATCGGGGGTTCACCCCTCCACTTT. Translated, it gives CASSRADTIGGSPLHF. Drawing the rest from reference TRBV5-1 and TRBJ1-6, the complete variable domain is KAGVTQTPRYLIKTRGQQVTLSCSPISGHRSVSWYQQTPGQGLQFLFEYFSETQRNKGNFPGRFSGRQFSNSRSEMNVSTLELGDSALYLCASSRADTIGGSPLHFGNGTRLTVT.

The V call is TRBV3-1 (or the pseudogene TRBV3-2), the J call TRBJ2-1; 7 nucleotides agree with TRBD2. This CDR3 spans 17 amino acids. The trim removed 0 bases at V and 1 base at J, leaving 6 bases unmatched. Germline CDR1 LGHDT, CDR2 YNNKEL (reference sequence). The DNA for the CDR3 is TGTGCCAGCAGCCAAGATAGGCGGCGGGAGTCCTACAATGAGCAGTTCTTC. It encodes CASSQDRRRESYNEQFF.

V usage is TRBV20-1 and J usage is TRBJ1-5; possible D gene TRBD1, 5 bases. Trimming removed 3 bases from V and 3 bases from J, with 9 bases in between. Germline values: CDR1 DFQATT, CDR2 SNEGSKA (reference sequence). The CDR3 covers 13 residues. The CDR3 region has the DNA TGCAGTGCTAGTCAGGGTACCAATCAGCCCCAGCATTTT. Translating gives CSASQGTNQPQHF.

The V and J genes are TRBV7-9 and TRBJ1-2; D not resolved. The CDR3 runs 16 residues. Germline CDR1 and CDR2: SEHNR and FQNEAQ (reference sequence). Trimming took 1 base from V and 4 from J, leaving 16 bases between them. The CDR3 nucleotides are TGTGCCAGCAGCTTAGTCGAGAGAGTTGTACTCTATGGCTACACCTTC. Encoded protein: CASSLVERVVLYGYTF. The full variable domain, rest sourced from reference TRBV7-9 and TRBJ1-2, is DTGVSQNPRHKITKRGQNVTFRCDPISEHNRLYWYRQTLGQGPEFLTYFQNEAQLEKSRLLSDRFSAERPKGSFSTLEIQRTEQGDSAMYLCASSLVERVVLYGYTFGSGTRLTVV.

In its sample, this clone was seen once. The CDR3 is CASSSPGLASYEQYF. CDR3 DNA: TGTGCCAGCAGCTCACCGGGACTAGCAAGCTACGAGCAGTACTTC. This chain connects TRBV5-4 to TRBJ2-7, with 9 bases matching TRBD2. The V segment lost 3 bases and the J segment 3 bases; nucleotides outside the gene matches: 7. Germline CDR1 and CDR2: SGHNT and YYREEE (reference sequence). The CDR3 spans 15 residues.

The CDR3, as DNA: TGTGCCAGCAGTTACTCAACAGAGAGCTCCTACAATGAGCAGTTCTTC. Protein sequence: CASSYSTESSYNEQFF. The chain joins TRBV6-5 to TRBJ2-1; no reliable D call. This CDR3 region has 16 residues. Trimming shortened V by 0 bases and J by 0 bases, and 9 bases separated the two germline ends. The germline V gene encodes CDR1 MNHEY and CDR2 SVGAGI.

V is TRBV6-6 and J is TRBJ2-3; TRBD2 matches at 8 bases. J lost 4 bases, V lost 5 bases, and 8 bases had no gene match. This CDR3 has 15 residues. CDR1 is MNHNY, CDR2 SVGAGI, per germline (reference sequence). The CDR3 region is CASSLTGGPSDTQYF. The CDR3 region has the DNA TGTGCCAGCAGTCTCACGGGGGGGCCCTCAGATACGCAGTATTTT.

The rearrangement uses TRBV18 and TRBJ1-5; 8 nucleotides match TRBD1. CDR3 size: 18 residues. Germline-derived CDR1 and CDR2 are KGHSH and LQKENI. J was trimmed by 0 bases and V by 5 bases; bases with no gene match: 12. The CDR3 region has the DNA TGTGCCAGCTCAGCACAAAGGACAGGGTCTAATAGCAATCAGCCCCAGCATTTT. This gives the protein CASSAQRTGSNSNQPQHF.

This rearrangement joins TRBV4-3 to TRBJ1-2; D gene uncertain. V lost 1 base, J lost 5 bases, and 14 bases lay in between. Germline CDR1 LGHNA, CDR2 YSLEER. The CDR3 totals 15 residues. Here the CDR3 reads CASSQARHVLYGYTF. DNA for the CDR3: TGCGCCAGCAGCCAAGCAAGACACGTTTTATATGGCTACACCTTC.

This clone appeared once. The rearrangement links TRBV3-1 (or the pseudogene TRBV3-2) to TRBJ2-1, with 9 bases lining up with TRBD1. This CDR3 comprises 15 residues. Trimming took 3 bases from V and 2 from J; bases not matched to a gene: 2. Germline V CDR1 and CDR2: LGHDT, YNNKEL (reference sequence). The CDR3 DNA follows: TGTGCCAGCAGCCAGGGACAGGGTACCTACAATGAGCAGTTCTTC. It codes for CASSQGQGTYNEQFF.

This chain connects TRBV2 to TRBJ1-1; D might be TRBD1 (6 bases). Between the trimmed V and J ends, which lost 6 bases and 2 bases, there was a span of 10 bases. CDR1 and CDR2 from the germline V gene are SNHLY and FYNNEI. The CDR3 sequence is 13 residues long. As DNA, the CDR3 is TGTGCCAGCAGCCTGGACAGTAACACTGAAGCTTTCTTT. Encoded protein: CASSLDSNTEAFF. The full variable domain, in which reference TRBV2 and TRBJ1-1 provide the parts outside the CDR3, is EPEVTQTPSHQVTQMGQEVILRCVPISNHLYFYWYRQILGQKVEFLVSFYNNEISEKSEIFDDQFSVERPDGSNFTLKIRSTKLEDSAMYFCASSLDSNTEAFFGQGTRLTVV.

The chain couples TRBV7-9 to TRBJ1-2, with TRBD1 matching over 8 bases. The germline V gene has CDR1 SEHNR and CDR2 FQNEAQ (reference sequence). V shed 2 bases, J shed 3 bases, and the junction held 2 bases outside the gene matches. The CDR3 totals 14 residues. This CDR3 reads CASSLNRGDYGYTF. CDR3 sequence (DNA): TGTGCCAGCAGCTTAAACAGGGGGGACTATGGCTACACCTTC.

This clone appeared a few times. V gene TRBV6-2 or TRBV6-3 combines with J gene TRBJ1-2, with 8 nucleotides matching TRBD1. Trimming at V came to 5 bases and at J to 4 bases, leaving 12 bases not matched to a gene. The CDR3 is 16 residues long. Germline lookup yields CDR1 MNHEY and CDR2 SVGEGT. DNA for the CDR3: TGTGCCAGCAGTGCACCGTCAGGGGGCAGAAGCTATGGCTACACCTTC. This encodes CASSAPSGGRSYGYTF.